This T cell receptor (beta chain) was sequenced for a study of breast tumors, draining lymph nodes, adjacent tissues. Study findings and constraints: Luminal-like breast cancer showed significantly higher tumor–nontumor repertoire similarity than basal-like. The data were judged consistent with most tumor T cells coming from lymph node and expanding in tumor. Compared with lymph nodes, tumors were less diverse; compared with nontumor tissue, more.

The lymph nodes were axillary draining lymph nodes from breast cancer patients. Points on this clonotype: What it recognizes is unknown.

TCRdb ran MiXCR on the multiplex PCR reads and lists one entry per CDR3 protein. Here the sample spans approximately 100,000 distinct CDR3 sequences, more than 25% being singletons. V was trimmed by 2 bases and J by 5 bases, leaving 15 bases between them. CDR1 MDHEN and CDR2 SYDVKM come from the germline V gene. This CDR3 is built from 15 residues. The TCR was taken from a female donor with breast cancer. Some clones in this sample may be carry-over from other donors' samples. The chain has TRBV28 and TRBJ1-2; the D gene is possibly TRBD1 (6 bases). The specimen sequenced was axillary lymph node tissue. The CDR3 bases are TGTGCCAGCAGTTTAGAGGGGGATCGGGGTTATGGCTACACCTTC. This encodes CASSLEGDRGYGYTF.